This T cell receptor (beta chain) originates from a study of cytomegalovirus exposure and HLA in healthy donors. On this clone itself: Its target is not known.

The CDR3 loop spans 15 amino acids. V was clipped by 6 bases and J by 0 bases; unmatched bases: 7. Germline V gene data show CDR1 as SNHLY and CDR2 as FYNNEI. Assay used: immunoSEQ multiplex PCR; TCRdb lists only in-frame clones, some missing. This sample has 200,000 to 250,000 clones, with 87% found just once. General study findings and limits: There were some public TCRs occurring in many donors, but most TCR sequences were rare. In the roughly 130 validation repertoires, a later analysis found that first-cohort TCR clusters tended to co-occur. 150 to 200 TCR beta chains were listed as cytomegalovirus-associated.

The receptor's source is a man between 18 and 35 years old in good health and CMV-seropositive. The sequenced sample consisted of PBMCs. The chain has TRBV2 and TRBJ1-2, with 7 bases identical to TRBD1. The CDR3 spells CASSLQGNSNYGYTF. The CDR3 coding sequence is TGTGCCAGCAGCCTACAGGGGAACTCTAACTATGGCTACACCTTC.